The TCR beta chain under discussion was sequenced for a study of OX40 agonist ivuxolimab in advanced cancers. CDR1 SEHNR and CDR2 FQNEAQ come from the germline V gene (reference sequence). V dropped 5 bases and J dropped 1 base, with 8 bases sitting between them. This CDR3 has 14 residues. Only in-frame clones appear in the TCRdb table, and some are missing; sequencing was by immunoSEQ multiplex PCR. The sample carries 20,000 to 25,000 clones, over 65% recorded once. Sequencing was performed on CD4+ or CD8+ T cells sorted from blood, taken in a trial of the OX40 agonist ivuxolimab. This rearrangement joins TRBV7-9 to TRBJ2-2; D is perhaps TRBD1 (6 bases). The source is an adult with an advanced solid tumor such as melanoma, head and neck, liver or kidney cancer. CDR3: CASSMTGNTGELFF. The CDR3, as DNA: TGTGCCAGCAGCATGACAGGGAACACCGGGGAGCTGTTTTTT.